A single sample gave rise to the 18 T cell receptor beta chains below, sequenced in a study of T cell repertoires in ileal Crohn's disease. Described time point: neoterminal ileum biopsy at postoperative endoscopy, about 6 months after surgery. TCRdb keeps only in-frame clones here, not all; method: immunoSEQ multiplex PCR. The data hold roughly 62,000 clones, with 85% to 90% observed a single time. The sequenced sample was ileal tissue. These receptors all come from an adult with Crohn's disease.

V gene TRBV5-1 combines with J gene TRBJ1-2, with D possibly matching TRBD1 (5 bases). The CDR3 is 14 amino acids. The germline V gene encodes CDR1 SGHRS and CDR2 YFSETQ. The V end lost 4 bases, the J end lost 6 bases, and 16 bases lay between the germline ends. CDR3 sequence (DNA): TGCGCCAGCAGCCTCAGGCAGGGAGGCGATGGCTACACCTTC. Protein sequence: CASSLRQGGDGYTF. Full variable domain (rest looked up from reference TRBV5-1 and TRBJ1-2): KAGVTQTPRYLIKTRGQQVTLSCSPISGHRSVSWYQQTPGQGLQFLFEYFSETQRNKGNFPGRFSGRQFSNSRSEMNVSTLELGDSALYLCASSLRQGGDGYTFGSGTRLTVV.

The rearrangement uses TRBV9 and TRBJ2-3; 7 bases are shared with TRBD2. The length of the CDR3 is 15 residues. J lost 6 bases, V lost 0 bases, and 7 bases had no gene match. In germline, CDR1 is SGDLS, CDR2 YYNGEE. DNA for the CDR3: TGTGCCAGCAGCGTAGGACTAGCTCAGGCCGATACGCAGTATTTT. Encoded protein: CASSVGLAQADTQYF.

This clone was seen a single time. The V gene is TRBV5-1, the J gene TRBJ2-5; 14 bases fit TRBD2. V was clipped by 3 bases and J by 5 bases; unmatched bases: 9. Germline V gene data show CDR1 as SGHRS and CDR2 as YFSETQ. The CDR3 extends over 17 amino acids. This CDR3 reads CASSSTSGGAARETQYF. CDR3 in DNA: TGCGCCAGCAGCTCGACTAGCGGGGGGGCTGCGAGGGAGACCCAGTACTTC.

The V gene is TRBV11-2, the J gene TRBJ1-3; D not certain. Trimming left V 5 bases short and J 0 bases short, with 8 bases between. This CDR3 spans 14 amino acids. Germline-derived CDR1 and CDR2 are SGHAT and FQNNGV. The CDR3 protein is CASSPSISGNTIYF. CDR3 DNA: TGTGCCAGCAGCCCTTCTATCTCTGGAAACACCATATATTTT.

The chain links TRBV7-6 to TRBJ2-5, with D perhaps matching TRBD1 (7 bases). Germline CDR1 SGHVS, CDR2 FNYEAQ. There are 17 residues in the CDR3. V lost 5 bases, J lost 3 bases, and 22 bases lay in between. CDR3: CASSANSGGRKKETQYF. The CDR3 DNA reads TGTGCCAGCAGCGCCAACTCAGGGGGGCGGAAAAAAGAGACCCAGTACTTC.

The CDR3 bases are TGTGCCAGCAGGGATCCGGGTTCACCCCTCCACTTT. Protein: CASRDPGSPLHF. V and J are TRBV25-1 and TRBJ1-6, with D uncertain. Germline CDR1 MGHDK, CDR2 SYGVNS. The CDR3 runs to 12 residues. V lost 6 bases to trimming and J lost 9 bases, with 9 bases between them.

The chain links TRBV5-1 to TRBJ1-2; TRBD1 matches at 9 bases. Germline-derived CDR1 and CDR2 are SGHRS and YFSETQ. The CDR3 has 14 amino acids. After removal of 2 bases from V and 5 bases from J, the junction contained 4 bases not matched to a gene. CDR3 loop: CASSFGGTGYGYTF. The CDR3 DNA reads TGCGCCAGCAGCTTTGGGGGGACAGGGTATGGCTACACCTTC.

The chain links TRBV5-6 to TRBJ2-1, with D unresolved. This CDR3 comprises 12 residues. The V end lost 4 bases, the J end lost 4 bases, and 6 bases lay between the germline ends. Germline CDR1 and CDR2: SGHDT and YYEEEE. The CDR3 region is CASSGPYNEQFF. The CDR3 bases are TGTGCCAGCAGCGGCCCTTACAATGAGCAGTTCTTC.

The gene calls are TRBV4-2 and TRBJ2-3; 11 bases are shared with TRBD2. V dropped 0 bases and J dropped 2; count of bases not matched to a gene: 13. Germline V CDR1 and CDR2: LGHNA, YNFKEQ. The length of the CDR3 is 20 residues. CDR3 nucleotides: TGTGCCAGCAGCCAAGATCCAGCTAGCGGGGGGTTTGAGGTCACAGATACGCAGTATTTT. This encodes CASSQDPASGGFEVTDTQYF.

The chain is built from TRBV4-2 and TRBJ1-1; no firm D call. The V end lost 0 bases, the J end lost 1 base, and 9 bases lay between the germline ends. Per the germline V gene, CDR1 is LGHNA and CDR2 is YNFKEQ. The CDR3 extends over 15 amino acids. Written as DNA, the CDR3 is TGTGCCAGCAGCCAAGATCGTACAGCGAACACTGAAGCTTTCTTT. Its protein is CASSQDRTANTEAFF.

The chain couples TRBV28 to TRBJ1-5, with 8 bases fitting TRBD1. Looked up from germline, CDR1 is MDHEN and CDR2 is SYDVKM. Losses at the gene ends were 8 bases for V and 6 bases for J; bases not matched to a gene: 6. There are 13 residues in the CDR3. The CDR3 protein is CASLDRGRQPQHF. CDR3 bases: TGTGCCAGCCTCGACAGGGGTCGTCAGCCCCAGCATTTT. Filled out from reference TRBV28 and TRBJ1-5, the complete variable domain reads DVKVTQSSRYLVKRTGEKVFLECVQDMDHENMFWYRQDPGLGLRLIYFSYDVKMKEKGDIPEGYSVSREKKERFSLILESASTNQTSMYLCASLDRGRQPQHFGDGTRLSIL.

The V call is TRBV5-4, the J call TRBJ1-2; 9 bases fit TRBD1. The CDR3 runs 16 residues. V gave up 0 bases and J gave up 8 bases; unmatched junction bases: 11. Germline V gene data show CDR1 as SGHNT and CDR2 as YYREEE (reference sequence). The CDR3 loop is CASSLEGDRASAGYTF. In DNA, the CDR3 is TGTGCCAGCAGCTTGGAAGGGGACAGGGCCTCTGCGGGCTACACCTTC.

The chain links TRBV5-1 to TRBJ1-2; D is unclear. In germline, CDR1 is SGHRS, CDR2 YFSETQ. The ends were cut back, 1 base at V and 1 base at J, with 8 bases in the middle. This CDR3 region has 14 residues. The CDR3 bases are TGCGCCAGCAGCTTGCGGGATCGTAACTATGGCTACACCTTC. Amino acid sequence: CASSLRDRNYGYTF.

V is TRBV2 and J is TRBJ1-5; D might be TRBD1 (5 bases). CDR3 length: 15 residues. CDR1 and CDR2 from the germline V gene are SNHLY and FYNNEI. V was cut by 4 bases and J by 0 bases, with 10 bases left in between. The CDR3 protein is CASSAGHNSNQPQHF. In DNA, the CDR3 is TGTGCCAGCAGTGCCGGACACAATAGCAATCAGCCCCAGCATTTT. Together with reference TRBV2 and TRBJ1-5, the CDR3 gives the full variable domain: EPEVTQTPSHQVTQMGQEVILRCVPISNHLYFYWYRQILGQKVEFLVSFYNNEISEKSEIFDDQFSVERPDGSNFTLKIRSTKLEDSAMYFCASSAGHNSNQPQHFGDGTRLSIL.

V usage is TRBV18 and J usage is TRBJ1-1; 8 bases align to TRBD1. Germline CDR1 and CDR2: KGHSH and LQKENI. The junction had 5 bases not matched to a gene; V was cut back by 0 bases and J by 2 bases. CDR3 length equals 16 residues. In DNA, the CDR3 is TGTGCCAGCTCACCACCGGCAGGGGGCGGAAACACTGAAGCTTTCTTT. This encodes CASSPPAGGGNTEAFF. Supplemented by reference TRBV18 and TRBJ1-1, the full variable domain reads NAGVMQNPRHLVRRRGQEARLRCSPMKGHSHVYWYRQLPEEGLKFMVYLQKENIIDESGMPKERFSAEFPKEGPSILRIQQVVRGDSAAYFCASSPPAGGGNTEAFFGQGTRLTVV.

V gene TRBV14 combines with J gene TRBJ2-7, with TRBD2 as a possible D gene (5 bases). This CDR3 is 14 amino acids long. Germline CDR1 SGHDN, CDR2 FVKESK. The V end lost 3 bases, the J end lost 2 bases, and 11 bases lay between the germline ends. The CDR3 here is CASSQWERAYEQYF. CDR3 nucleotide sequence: TGTGCCAGCAGCCAGTGGGAGAGAGCCTACGAGCAGTACTTC.

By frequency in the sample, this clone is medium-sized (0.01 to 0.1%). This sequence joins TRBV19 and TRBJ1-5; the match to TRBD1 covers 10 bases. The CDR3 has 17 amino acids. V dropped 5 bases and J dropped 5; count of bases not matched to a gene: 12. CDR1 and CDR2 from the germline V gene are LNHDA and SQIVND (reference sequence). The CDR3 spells CASSSRDRGRSDQPQHF. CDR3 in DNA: TGTGCCAGTAGTTCACGGGACAGGGGACGATCGGATCAGCCCCAGCATTTT.

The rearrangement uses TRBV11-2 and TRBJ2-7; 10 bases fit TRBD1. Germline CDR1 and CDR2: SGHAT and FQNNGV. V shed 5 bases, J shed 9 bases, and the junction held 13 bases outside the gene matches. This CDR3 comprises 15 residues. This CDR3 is CASSQGTGAIAGQYV. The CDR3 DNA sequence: TGTGCCAGCAGCCAAGGGACAGGGGCGATAGCAGGGCAGTACGTC.